This entry lists 3 T cell receptor beta chains sequenced from one sample in a study of tumor-infiltrating lymphocytes in primary liver carcinoma. Blood RNA was derived from unsorted whole blood, and germline DNA was extracted too. TCR beta cDNA was reverse-transcribed from about 0.45 ug of total RNA. The reaction used a constant-region primer and ProtoScript II reverse transcriptase. Construction of TCR beta libraries relied on three successive nested multiplex PCR rounds employing slightly modified ARM-PCR. Running approximately 10 cycles apiece, the first two PCR rounds relied on TRBV1-TRBV30 forward primers together with a C-beta reverse primer. Using its own MiXCR run on the multiplex PCR reads, TCRdb lists one record per CDR3 protein. This sample carries hundreds of thousands of distinct CDR3 sequences, 45% to 70% of them seen once, and the ten largest clones take about 17%. What was sequenced was peripheral blood. The origin of the receptors is a woman aged 25 to 39 with primary liver carcinoma and hepatitis B virus infection.

The chain carries TRBV28 and TRBJ2-1; the D call may be TRBD1 or TRBD2 (5 bases each). CDR3 length equals 13 residues. V was pared by 5 bases and J by 7 bases, with 12 bases between. Germline V gene data show CDR1 as MDHEN and CDR2 as SYDVKM. This CDR3 reads CASSGTVGNEQFF. Written as DNA, the CDR3 is TGTGCCAGCAGTGGGACCGTGGGGAATGAGCAGTTCTTC.

With regard to this clonotype: Being one base from a much bigger clone, this may be a read error. The rearrangement joins TRBV29-1 to TRBJ2-7; D gene ambiguous. This CDR3 contains 11 residues. Per germline, CDR1 SQVTM and CDR2 ANQGSEA. CDR3 in DNA: TGCAGCGGGAGTACTACCTACGAGCTGTACTTC. Amino acids: CSGSTTYELYF.

The chain uses TRBV6-2 or TRBV6-3 and TRBJ2-3, with TRBD2 matching 7 bases. V was pared by 6 bases and J by 5 bases, with 11 bases of the junction left unmatched. The CDR3 runs 15 residues. The germline V gene encodes CDR1 MNHEY and CDR2 SVGEGT. CDR3 sequence (DNA): TGTGCCAGCAGGGAGACTAGCCGACGCATAGATACGCAGTATTTT. Its translation: CASRETSRRIDTQYF.